This T cell receptor beta chain was retrieved from a study of blood T cells in healthy people across ages. General study points: Across the age range, TCR beta diversity per million T cells fell in a roughly linear way.

J gave up 3 bases and V 7 bases, and 7 bases lay outside the gene matches. Germline V lookup: CDR1 SNHLY, CDR2 FYNNEI. This CDR3 has 14 residues. This clonotype has at least ten counts. Its specificity is not known. A J-beta primer mix and a sample-barcoded 5' primer were used in a second PCR of about 7 to 12 cycles. One entry per CDR3 protein results from TCRdb running MiXCR on the 5' RACE reads. The sample holds approximately 960,000 distinct CDR3 sequences, 29% seen once. These data were also filed under a second study, of T cells of mothers and their children.

The clonotype was recovered from a woman between 35 and 50 years old in good health. Sample: blood. The chain carries TRBV2 and TRBJ2-3; 7 nucleotides match TRBD2. For the CDR3, the DNA is TGTGCCAGCAACCGCGCGGGGGATACAGATACGCAGTATTTT. Encoded protein: CASNRAGDTDTQYF.